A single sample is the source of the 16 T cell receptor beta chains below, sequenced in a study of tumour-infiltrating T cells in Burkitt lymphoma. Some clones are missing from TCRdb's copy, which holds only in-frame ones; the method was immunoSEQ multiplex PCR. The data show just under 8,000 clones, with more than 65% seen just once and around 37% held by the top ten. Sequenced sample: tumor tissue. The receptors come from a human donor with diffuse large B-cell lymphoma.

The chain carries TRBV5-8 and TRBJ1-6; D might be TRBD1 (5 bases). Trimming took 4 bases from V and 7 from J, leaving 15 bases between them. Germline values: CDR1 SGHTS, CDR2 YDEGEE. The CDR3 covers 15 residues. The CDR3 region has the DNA TGTGCCAGCAGCCCCGGAGGGACGTGGAATTCACCCCTCCACTTT. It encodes CASSPGGTWNSPLHF.

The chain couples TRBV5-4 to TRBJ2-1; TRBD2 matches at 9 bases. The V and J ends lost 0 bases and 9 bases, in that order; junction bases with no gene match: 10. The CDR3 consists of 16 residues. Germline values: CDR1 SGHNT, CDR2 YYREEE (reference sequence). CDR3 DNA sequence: TGTGCCAGCAGCTTGGGTTTGCGGGGGGGCCCGAGTGAGCAGTTCTTC. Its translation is CASSLGLRGGPSEQFF.

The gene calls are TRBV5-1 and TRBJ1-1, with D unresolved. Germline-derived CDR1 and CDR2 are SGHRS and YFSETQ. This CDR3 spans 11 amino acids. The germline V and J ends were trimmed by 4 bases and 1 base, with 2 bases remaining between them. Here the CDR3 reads CASSENTEAFF. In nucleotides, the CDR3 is TGCGCCAGCAGCGAGAACACTGAAGCTTTCTTT. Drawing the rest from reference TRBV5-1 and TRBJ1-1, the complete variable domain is KAGVTQTPRYLIKTRGQQVTLSCSPISGHRSVSWYQQTPGQGLQFLFEYFSETQRNKGNFPGRFSGRQFSNSRSEMNVSTLELGDSALYLCASSENTEAFFGQGTRLTVV.

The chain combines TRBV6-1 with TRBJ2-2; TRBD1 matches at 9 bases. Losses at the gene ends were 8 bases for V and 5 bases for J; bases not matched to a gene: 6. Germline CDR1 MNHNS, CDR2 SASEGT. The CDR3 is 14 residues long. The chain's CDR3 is CASRRDRVTGELFF. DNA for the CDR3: TGTGCCAGCCGCCGGGACAGGGTGACCGGGGAGCTGTTTTTT.

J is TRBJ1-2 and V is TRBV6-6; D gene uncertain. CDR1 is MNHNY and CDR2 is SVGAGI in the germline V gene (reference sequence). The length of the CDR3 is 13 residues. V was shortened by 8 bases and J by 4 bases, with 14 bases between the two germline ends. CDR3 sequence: CASLKEGSYGYTF. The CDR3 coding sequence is TGTGCCAGCCTTAAGGAGGGTTCCTATGGCTACACCTTC.

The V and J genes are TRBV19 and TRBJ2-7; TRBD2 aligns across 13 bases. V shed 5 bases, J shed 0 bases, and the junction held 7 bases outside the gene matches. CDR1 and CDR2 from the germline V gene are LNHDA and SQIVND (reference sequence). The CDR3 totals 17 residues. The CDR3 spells CASSGGLAGPSSYEQYF. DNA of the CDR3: TGTGCCAGTAGTGGGGGACTAGCGGGGCCAAGCTCCTACGAGCAGTACTTC.

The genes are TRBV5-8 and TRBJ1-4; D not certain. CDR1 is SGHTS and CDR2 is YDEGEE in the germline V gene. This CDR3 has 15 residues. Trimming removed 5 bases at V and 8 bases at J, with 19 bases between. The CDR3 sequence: CASSLMGAVGEKLFF. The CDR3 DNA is TGTGCCAGCAGTTTGATGGGAGCCGTGGGGGAAAAACTGTTTTTT.

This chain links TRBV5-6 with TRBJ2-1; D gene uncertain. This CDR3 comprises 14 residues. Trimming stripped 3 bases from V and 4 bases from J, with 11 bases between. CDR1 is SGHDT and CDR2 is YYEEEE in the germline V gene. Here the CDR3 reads CASSSRPGYNEQFF. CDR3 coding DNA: TGTGCCAGCAGCTCACGGCCAGGATACAATGAGCAGTTCTTC. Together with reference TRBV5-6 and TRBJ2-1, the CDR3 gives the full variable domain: DAGVTQSPTHLIKTRGQQVTLRCSPKSGHDTVSWYQQALGQGPQFIFQYYEEEERQRGNFPDRFSGHQFPNYSSELNVNALLLGDSALYLCASSSRPGYNEQFFGPGTRLTVL.

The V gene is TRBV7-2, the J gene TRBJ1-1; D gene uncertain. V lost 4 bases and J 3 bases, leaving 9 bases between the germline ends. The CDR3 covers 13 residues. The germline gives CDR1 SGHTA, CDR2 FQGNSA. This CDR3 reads CASSSLHHTEAFF. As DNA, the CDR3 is TGTGCCAGCAGCTCCCTACACCACACTGAAGCTTTCTTT.

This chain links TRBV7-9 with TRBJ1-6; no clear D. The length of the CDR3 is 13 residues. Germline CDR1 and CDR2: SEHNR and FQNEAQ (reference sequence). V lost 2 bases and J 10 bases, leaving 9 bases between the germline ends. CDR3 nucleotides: TGTGCCAGCAGCTTAAACCAGGACTCACCCCTCCACTTT. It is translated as CASSLNQDSPLHF.

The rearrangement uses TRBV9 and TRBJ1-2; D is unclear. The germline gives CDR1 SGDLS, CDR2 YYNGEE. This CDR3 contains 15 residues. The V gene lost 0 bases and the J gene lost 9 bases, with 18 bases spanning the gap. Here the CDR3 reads CASSVGHAQSNRYTF. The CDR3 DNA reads TGTGCCAGCAGCGTAGGCCACGCACAGTCGAATCGCTACACCTTC.

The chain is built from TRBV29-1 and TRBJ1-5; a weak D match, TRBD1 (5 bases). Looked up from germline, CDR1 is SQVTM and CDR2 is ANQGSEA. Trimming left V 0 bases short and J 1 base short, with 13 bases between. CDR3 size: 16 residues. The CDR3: CSVEDRISGSNQPQHF. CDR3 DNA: TGCAGCGTTGAAGATAGGATATCAGGGAGCAATCAGCCCCAGCATTTT.

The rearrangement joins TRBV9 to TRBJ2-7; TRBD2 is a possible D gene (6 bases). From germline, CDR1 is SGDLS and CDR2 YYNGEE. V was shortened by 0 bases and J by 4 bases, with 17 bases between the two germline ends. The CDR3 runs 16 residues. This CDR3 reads CASSVARGGTFYEQYF. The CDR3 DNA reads TGTGCCAGCAGCGTAGCTCGAGGAGGGACCTTTTACGAGCAGTACTTC.

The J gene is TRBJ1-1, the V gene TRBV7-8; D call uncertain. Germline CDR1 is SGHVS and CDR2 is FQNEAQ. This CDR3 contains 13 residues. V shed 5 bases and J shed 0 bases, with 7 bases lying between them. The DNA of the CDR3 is TGTGCCAGCAGCCCCCCGATGAACACTGAAGCTTTCTTT. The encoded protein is CASSPPMNTEAFF. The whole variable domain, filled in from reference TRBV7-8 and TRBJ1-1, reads GAGVSQSPRYKVAKRGQDVALRCDPISGHVSLFWYQQALGQGPEFLTYFQNEAQLDKSGLPSDRFFAERPEGSVSTLKIQRTQQEDSAVYLCASSPPMNTEAFFGQGTRLTVV.

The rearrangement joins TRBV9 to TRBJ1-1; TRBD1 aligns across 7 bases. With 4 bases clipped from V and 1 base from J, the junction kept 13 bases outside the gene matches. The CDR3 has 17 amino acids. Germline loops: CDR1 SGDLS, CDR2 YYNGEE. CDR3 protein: CASSPYPGQRSNTEAFF. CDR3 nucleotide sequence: TGTGCCAGCAGCCCTTATCCGGGACAGAGGTCGAACACTGAAGCTTTCTTT.

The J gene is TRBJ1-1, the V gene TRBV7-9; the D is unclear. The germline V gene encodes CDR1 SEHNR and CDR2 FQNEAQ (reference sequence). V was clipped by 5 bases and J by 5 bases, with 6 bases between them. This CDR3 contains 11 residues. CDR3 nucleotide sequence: TGTGCCAGCAGCCCCGGAACTGAAGCTTTCTTT. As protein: CASSPGTEAFF. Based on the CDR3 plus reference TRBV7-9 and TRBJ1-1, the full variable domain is DTGVSQNPRHKITKRGQNVTFRCDPISEHNRLYWYRQTLGQGPEFLTYFQNEAQLEKSRLLSDRFSAERPKGSFSTLEIQRTEQGDSAMYLCASSPGTEAFFGQGTRLTVV.